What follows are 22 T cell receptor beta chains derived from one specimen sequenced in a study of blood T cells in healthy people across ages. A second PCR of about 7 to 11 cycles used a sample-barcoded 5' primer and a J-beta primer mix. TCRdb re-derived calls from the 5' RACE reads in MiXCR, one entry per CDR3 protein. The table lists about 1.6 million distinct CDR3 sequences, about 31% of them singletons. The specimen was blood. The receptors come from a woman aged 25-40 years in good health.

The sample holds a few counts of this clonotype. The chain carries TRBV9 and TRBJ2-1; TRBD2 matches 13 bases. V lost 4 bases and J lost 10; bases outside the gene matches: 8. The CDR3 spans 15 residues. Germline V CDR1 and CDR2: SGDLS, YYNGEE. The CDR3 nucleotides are TGTGCCAGCAGCTTAGGGACTAGCGGGGTTCGGGAGCAGTTCTTC. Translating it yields CASSLGTSGVREQFF.

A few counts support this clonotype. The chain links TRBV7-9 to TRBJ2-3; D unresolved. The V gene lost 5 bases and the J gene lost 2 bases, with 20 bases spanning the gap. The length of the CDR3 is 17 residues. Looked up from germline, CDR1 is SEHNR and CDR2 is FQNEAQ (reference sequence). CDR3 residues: CASSPPKAGPTTDTQYF. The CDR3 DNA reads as TGTGCCAGCAGCCCCCCTAAGGCAGGCCCGACCACAGATACGCAGTATTTT.

For the CDR3, the DNA is TGTGCCAGCAGTTCCCCTCGAGAGGCAGGACCTTCCGGAGAGCAGTACTTC. It yields the protein CASSSPREAGPSGEQYF. The rearrangement joins TRBV28 to TRBJ2-4; D gene uncertain. CDR3 length equals 17 residues. Trimming shortened V by 4 bases and J by 13 bases, and 29 bases separated the two germline ends. Per germline, CDR1 MDHEN and CDR2 SYDVKM.

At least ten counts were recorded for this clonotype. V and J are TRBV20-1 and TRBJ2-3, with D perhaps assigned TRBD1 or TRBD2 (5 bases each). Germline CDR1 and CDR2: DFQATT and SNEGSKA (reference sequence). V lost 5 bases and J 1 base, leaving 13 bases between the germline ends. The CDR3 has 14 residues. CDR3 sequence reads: CSAFGGRGTDTQYF. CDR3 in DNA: TGCAGTGCTTTTGGGGGACGGGGCACAGATACGCAGTATTTT.

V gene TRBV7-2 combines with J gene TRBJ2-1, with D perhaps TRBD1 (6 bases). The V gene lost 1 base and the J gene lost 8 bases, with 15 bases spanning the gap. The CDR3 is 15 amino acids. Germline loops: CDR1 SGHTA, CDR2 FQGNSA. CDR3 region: CASSLGQGKGDEQFF. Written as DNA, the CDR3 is TGTGCCAGCAGCTTAGGTCAGGGGAAAGGCGATGAGCAGTTCTTC. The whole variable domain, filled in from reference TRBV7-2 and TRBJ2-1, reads GAGVSQSPSNKVTEKGKDVELRCDPISGHTALYWYRQSLGQGLEFLIYFQGNSAPDKSGLPSDRFSAERTGGSVSTLTIQRTQQEDSAVYLCASSLGQGKGDEQFFGPGTRLTVL.

CDR3 sequence (DNA): TGTGCCAGCAGCCAAGGCCCCGGGACTAGCGGGAGGCCTCACAATGAGCAGTTCTTC. Protein: CASSQGPGTSGRPHNEQFF. The chain recombines TRBV4-2 with TRBJ2-1; 15 bases are a match to TRBD2. This CDR3 is built from 19 residues. Germline lookup yields CDR1 LGHNA and CDR2 YNFKEQ. V shed 1 base, J shed 5 bases, and the junction held 9 bases outside the gene matches.

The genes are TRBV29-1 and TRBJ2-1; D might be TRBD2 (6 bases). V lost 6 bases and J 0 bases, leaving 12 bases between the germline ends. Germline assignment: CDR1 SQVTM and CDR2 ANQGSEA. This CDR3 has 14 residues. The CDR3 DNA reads TGCAGCGTCATAGCGGCAAGCTCCTACAATGAGCAGTTCTTC. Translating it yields CSVIAASSYNEQFF.

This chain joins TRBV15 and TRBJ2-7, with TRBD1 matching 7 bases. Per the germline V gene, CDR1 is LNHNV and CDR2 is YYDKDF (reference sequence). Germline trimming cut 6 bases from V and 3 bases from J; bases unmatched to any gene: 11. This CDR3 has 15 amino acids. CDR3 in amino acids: CATSSVMTGSYEQYF. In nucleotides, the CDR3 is TGTGCCACCAGTTCCGTAATGACAGGGAGCTACGAGCAGTACTTC.

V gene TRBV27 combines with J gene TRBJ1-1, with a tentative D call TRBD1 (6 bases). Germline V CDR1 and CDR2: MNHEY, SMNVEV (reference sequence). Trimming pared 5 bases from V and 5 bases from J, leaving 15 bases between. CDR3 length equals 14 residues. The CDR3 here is CASSPRVGATEAFF. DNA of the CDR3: TGTGCCAGCAGTCCCCGTGTGGGGGCAACTGAAGCTTTCTTT.

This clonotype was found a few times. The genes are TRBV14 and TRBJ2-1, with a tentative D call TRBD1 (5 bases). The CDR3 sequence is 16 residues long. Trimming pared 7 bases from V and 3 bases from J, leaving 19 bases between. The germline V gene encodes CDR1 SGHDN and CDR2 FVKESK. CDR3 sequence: CASTEVYGQHYNEQFF. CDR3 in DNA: TGTGCCAGCACGGAAGTGTACGGACAACACTACAATGAGCAGTTCTTC.

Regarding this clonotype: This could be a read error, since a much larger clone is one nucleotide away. The CDR3, as DNA: TGCAGTGCTGCCTCCCTAGCGGTCTACGAGCAGTACTTC. Its protein is CSAASLAVYEQYF. This chain links TRBV20-1 with TRBJ2-7; 7 nucleotides match TRBD2. CDR1 is DFQATT, CDR2 SNEGSKA, per germline (reference sequence). The CDR3 loop spans 13 amino acids. Trimming took 5 bases from V and 3 from J; bases not matched to a gene: 7.

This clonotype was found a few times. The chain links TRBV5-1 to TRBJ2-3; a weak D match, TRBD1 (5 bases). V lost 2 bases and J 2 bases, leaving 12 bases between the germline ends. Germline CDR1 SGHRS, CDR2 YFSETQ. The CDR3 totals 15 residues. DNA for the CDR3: TGCGCCAGCAGCTTTCAGGACACCTTCACAGATACGCAGTATTTT. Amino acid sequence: CASSFQDTFTDTQYF.

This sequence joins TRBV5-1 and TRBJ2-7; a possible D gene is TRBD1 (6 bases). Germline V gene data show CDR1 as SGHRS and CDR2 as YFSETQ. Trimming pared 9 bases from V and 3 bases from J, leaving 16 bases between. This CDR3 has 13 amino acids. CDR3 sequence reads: CANTTGQGYEQYF. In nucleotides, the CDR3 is TGCGCCAACACCACGGGACAAGGCTACGAGCAGTACTTC.

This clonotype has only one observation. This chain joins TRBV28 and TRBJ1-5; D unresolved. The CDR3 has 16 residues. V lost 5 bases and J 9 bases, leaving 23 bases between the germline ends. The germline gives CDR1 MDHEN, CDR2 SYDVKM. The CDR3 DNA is TGTGCCAGCAGTCCCCCGCTGGGGATTCATAACCGGCCCCAGCATTTT. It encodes CASSPPLGIHNRPQHF.

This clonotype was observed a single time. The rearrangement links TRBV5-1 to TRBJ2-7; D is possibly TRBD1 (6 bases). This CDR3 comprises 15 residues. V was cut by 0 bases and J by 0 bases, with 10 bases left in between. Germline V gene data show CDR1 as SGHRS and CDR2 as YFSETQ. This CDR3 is CASSLGQEFSYEQYF. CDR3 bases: TGCGCCAGCAGCTTGGGACAGGAATTCTCCTACGAGCAGTACTTC. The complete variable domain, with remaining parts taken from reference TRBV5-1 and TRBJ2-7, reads KAGVTQTPRYLIKTRGQQVTLSCSPISGHRSVSWYQQTPGQGLQFLFEYFSETQRNKGNFPGRFSGRQFSNSRSEMNVSTLELGDSALYLCASSLGQEFSYEQYFGPGTRLTVT.

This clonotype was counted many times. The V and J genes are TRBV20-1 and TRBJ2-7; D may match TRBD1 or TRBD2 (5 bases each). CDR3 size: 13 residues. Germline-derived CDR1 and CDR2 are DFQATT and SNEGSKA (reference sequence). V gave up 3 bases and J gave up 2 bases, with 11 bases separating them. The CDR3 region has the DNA TGCAGTGCTAGGGGGACGTTTGCCTACGAGCAGTACTTC. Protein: CSARGTFAYEQYF.

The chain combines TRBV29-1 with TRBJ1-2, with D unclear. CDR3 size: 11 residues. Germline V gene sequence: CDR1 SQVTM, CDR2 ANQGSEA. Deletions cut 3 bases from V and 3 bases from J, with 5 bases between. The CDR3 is CSVDGYYGYTF. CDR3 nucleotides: TGCAGCGTTGACGGGTACTATGGCTACACCTTC.

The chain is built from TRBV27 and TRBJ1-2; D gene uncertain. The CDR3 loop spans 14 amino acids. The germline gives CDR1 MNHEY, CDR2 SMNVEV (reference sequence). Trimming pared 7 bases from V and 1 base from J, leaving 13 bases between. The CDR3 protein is CASTPAGYNYGYTF. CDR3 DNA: TGTGCCAGCACCCCGGCCGGATATAACTATGGCTACACCTTC.

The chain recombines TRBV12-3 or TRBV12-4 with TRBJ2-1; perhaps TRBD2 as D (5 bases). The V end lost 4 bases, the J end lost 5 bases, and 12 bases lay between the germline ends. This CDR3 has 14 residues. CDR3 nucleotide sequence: TGTGCCAGCAGTTGGACTGGCAGTAACAATGAGCAGTTCTTC. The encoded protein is CASSWTGSNNEQFF.

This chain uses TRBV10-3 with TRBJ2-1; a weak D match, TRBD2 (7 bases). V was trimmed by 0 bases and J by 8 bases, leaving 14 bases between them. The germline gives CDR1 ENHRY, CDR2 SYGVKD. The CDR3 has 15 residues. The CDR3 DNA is TGTGCCATCAGTGAGTCTGGGAGGGGGGGCGATGAGCAGTTCTTC. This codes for CAISESGRGGDEQFF.

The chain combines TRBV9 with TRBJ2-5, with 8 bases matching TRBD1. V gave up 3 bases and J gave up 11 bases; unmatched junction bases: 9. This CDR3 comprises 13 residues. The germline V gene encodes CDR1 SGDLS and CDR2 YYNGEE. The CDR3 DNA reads TGTGCCAGCAGCGCTCGACAGGGGACAGAGCAGTACTTC. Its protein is CASSARQGTEQYF.

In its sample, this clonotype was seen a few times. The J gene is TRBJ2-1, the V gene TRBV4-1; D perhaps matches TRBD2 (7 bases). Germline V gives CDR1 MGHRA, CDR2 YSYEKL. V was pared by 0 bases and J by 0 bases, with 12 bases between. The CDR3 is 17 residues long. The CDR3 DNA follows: TGCGCCAGCAGCCAAGATGGTCGGGGGGCCTCCTACAATGAGCAGTTCTTC. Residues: CASSQDGRGASYNEQFF.